Each of the 12 T cell receptor beta chains below was sequenced from the same sample in a study of control samples from healthy donors and cancer patients. The method was immunoSEQ multiplex PCR; TCRdb's version includes in-frame clones alone and lacks a portion of them. The table shows about 98,000 clones, with 79% occurring only once. Sequenced material: blood. The origin of the receptors is a woman aged 30 to 39 in good health.

This chain links TRBV3-1 (or the pseudogene TRBV3-2) with TRBJ1-2, with D tentatively TRBD1 (5 bases). Trimming removed 4 bases at V and 3 bases at J, with 15 bases between. Per germline, CDR1 LGHDT and CDR2 YNNKEL (reference sequence). The CDR3 runs 15 residues. Written as DNA, the CDR3 is TGTGCCAGCAGCCCCCGGCGGGGGTCAGACTATGGCTACACCTTC. This translates into CASSPRRGSDYGYTF.

The chain employs TRBV18 and TRBJ1-1; perhaps TRBD1 as D (5 bases). The germline V gene encodes CDR1 KGHSH and CDR2 LQKENI. Trimming removed 3 bases at V and 5 bases at J, with 10 bases between. This CDR3 comprises 13 residues. The CDR3: CASSPMGGTEAFF. DNA of the CDR3: TGTGCCAGCTCACCGATGGGGGGAACTGAAGCTTTCTTT. Full variable domain (remainder filled in from reference TRBV18 and TRBJ1-1): NAGVMQNPRHLVRRRGQEARLRCSPMKGHSHVYWYRQLPEEGLKFMVYLQKENIIDESGMPKERFSAEFPKEGPSILRIQQVVRGDSAAYFCASSPMGGTEAFFGQGTRLTVV.

CDR3 sequence: CATSDLSPGNEQFF. CDR3 DNA: TGTGCCACCAGTGATTTGTCGCCTGGGAATGAGCAGTTCTTC. The chain employs TRBV24-1 and TRBJ2-1; D unclear. The germline gives CDR1 KGHDR, CDR2 SFDVKD. CDR3 length: 14 amino acids. V was pared by 0 bases and J by 7 bases, with 9 bases between.

The rearrangement uses TRBV19 and TRBJ2-7, with a tentative D call TRBD1 (5 bases). V dropped 0 bases and J dropped 5 bases, with 14 bases sitting between them. This CDR3 is 15 amino acids long. Germline V CDR1 and CDR2: LNHDA, SQIVND (reference sequence). The CDR3 DNA follows: TGTGCCAGTAGTATAGATCGCCAGGGAAGAGACGAGCAGTACTTC. It encodes CASSIDRQGRDEQYF.

The gene calls are TRBV24-1 and TRBJ2-5, with 7 bases lining up with TRBD1. This CDR3 has 13 residues. Germline values: CDR1 KGHDR, CDR2 SFDVKD. V lost 10 bases to trimming and J lost 6 bases; unmatched junction nucleotides: 10. The CDR3 loop is CATARQGAKTQYF. CDR3 nucleotide sequence: TGTGCCACAGCTAGACAGGGTGCAAAGACCCAGTACTTC.

The chain is built from TRBV5-6 and TRBJ1-5, with 7 nucleotides matching TRBD1. There are 15 residues in the CDR3. V lost 5 bases, J lost 5 bases, and 10 bases stayed unmatched. Germline V gene lookup returns CDR1 SGHDT and CDR2 YYEEEE. This chain's CDR3 is CASSPSLTGHQPQHF. Written as DNA, the CDR3 is TGTGCCAGCAGTCCAAGTCTGACAGGGCATCAGCCCCAGCATTTT.

The genes are TRBV30 and TRBJ1-1, with D possibly being TRBD1 (5 bases). Trimming cost V 5 bases and J 2 bases, with 9 bases left between them. The germline V gene encodes CDR1 GTSNPN and CDR2 SVGIG (reference sequence). This CDR3 has 12 amino acids. For the CDR3, the DNA is TGTGCCTGGGGGGCGTCCAACACTGAAGCTTTCTTT. It specifies CAWGASNTEAFF.

The chain recombines TRBV3-1 (or the pseudogene TRBV3-2) with TRBJ2-5; D remains ambiguous. Deletions cut 4 bases from V and 4 bases from J, with 10 bases between. The CDR3 is 13 residues long. In germline, CDR1 is LGHDT, CDR2 YNNKEL (reference sequence). The CDR3 bases are TGTGCCAGCAGCCGACTTTCCGCAGAGACCCAGTACTTC. Protein sequence: CASSRLSAETQYF.

This clone has a single count. The gene calls are TRBV5-1 and TRBJ2-5; D might be TRBD2 (7 bases). The V gene lost 2 bases and the J gene lost 4 bases, with 12 bases spanning the gap. The length of the CDR3 is 14 residues. Germline loops: CDR1 SGHRS, CDR2 YFSETQ. As DNA, the CDR3 is TGCGCCAGCAGCTTTCGGGGGGCACGAGAGACCCAGTACTTC. Protein: CASSFRGARETQYF.

This rearrangement joins TRBV30 to TRBJ1-6; TRBD1 might be the D (6 bases). The V gene's germline CDR1 is GTSNPN and CDR2 SVGIG (reference sequence). CDR3 length equals 14 residues. Trimming removed 0 bases at V and 5 bases at J, with 8 bases between. In DNA form, the CDR3 reads TGTGCCTGGAGTGTCAGGGGCGATAATTCACCCCTCCACTTT. Translating gives CAWSVRGDNSPLHF. The complete variable domain, with remaining parts taken from reference TRBV30 and TRBJ1-6, reads SQTIHQWPATLVQPVGSPLSLECTVEGTSNPNLYWYRQAAGRGLQLLFYSVGIGQISSEVPQNLSASRPQDRQFILSSKKLLLSDSGFYLCAWSVRGDNSPLHFGNGTRLTVT.

This clone appeared a single time. The V and J genes are TRBV6-5 and TRBJ2-1; no clear D gene. This CDR3 comprises 14 residues. Germline lookup yields CDR1 MNHEY and CDR2 SVGAGI. V lost 6 bases and J 6 bases, leaving 15 bases between the germline ends. CDR3 residues: CASSSRAPRNEQFF. The CDR3 DNA reads TGTGCCAGCAGCTCCCGGGCCCCTCGCAATGAGCAGTTCTTC.

The chain combines TRBV9 with TRBJ2-1, with D perhaps TRBD2 (5 bases). Germline V CDR1 and CDR2: SGDLS, YYNGEE. V was clipped by 4 bases and J by 9 bases, with 14 bases between them. This CDR3 comprises 13 residues. The CDR3 reads CASSQLVNGEQFF. CDR3 nucleotides: TGTGCCAGCAGCCAACTAGTAAATGGTGAGCAGTTCTTC.